Listed below are T cell receptor beta chains from one sample, sequenced in a study of blood T cell repertoires in COVID-19. Produced via immunoSEQ multiplex PCR; TCRdb's table is partial and in-frame only. In the table there are about 430,000 clones, about 90% of which are singletons. Sequencing was carried out using peripheral blood. Every receptor here comes from a man younger than 35 with COVID-19, enrolled during active disease. Both conserved end residues are part of each CDR3. A D gene is named only where the DNA matches it firmly. Part of the rows lack a size; the others show once, few, many or a class for expanded clones.

J,D,size,V,length,DNA,CDR3
TRBJ1-6,-,-,TRBV1,14,TGCACCAGCAGCCCAGCGGAGTATAATTCACCCCTCCACTTT,CTSSPAEYNSPLHF
TRBJ2-3,-,-,TRBV18,15,TGTGCCAGCTCACCGTGGGGGACTAGCACAGATACGCAGTATTTT,CASSPWGTSTDTQYF
TRBJ1-4,TRBD1,-,TRBV2,12,TGTGCCACAGGACAGGGGTCTGAAAAACTGTTTTTT,CATGQGSEKLFF
TRBJ2-2,TRBD2,-,TRBV6-6,15,TGTGCCAGCAGTTCCGACTTAGCGGGACTCGGGGAGCTGTTTTTT,CASSSDLAGLGELFF
TRBJ1-1,-,-,TRBV6-5,11,TGTGCCAGCAGTTCCGGGGATGAAGCTTTCTTT,CASSSGDEAFF
TRBJ2-1,-,-,TRBV24-1,15,TGTGCCACCAGTGATCCGCGTACCTCCTACAATGAGCAGTTCTTC,CATSDPRTSYNEQFF
TRBJ2-5,TRBD1,once,TRBV28,19,TGTGCCAGCAGCTTAGCATACACTGACAGGGGACCGCCTAAAGAGACCCAGTACTTC,CASSLAYTDRGPPKETQYF
TRBJ1-2,TRBD1,-,TRBV6-1,13,TGTGCCAGCAGTGAAACAGGGGGCGACGGCTACACCTTC,CASSETGGDGYTF
TRBJ2-7,TRBD2,-,TRBV11-3,15,TGTGCCAGCAGCTTAGTTGCGGGAGCCCCCCACGAGCAGTACTTC,CASSLVAGAPHEQYF
TRBJ2-2,-,-,TRBV7-8,13,TGTGCCAGCAGCGAACAGTACGCCGGGGAGCTGTTTTTT,CASSEQYAGELFF
TRBJ1-6,TRBD1,-,TRBV7-2,16,TGTGCCAGCAGCTTAGAGACGACAGGGGCTAATTCACCCCTCCACTTT,CASSLETTGANSPLHF
TRBJ2-7,-,-,TRBV24-1,15,TGTGCCACCAGTGATTTCGGGCCCCGAGGGTTCGAGCAGTACTTC,CATSDFGPRGFEQYF
TRBJ2-2,-,few,TRBV27,13,TGTGCCAGCAGGGACTACCCTACCGGGGAGCTGTTTTTT,CASRDYPTGELFF